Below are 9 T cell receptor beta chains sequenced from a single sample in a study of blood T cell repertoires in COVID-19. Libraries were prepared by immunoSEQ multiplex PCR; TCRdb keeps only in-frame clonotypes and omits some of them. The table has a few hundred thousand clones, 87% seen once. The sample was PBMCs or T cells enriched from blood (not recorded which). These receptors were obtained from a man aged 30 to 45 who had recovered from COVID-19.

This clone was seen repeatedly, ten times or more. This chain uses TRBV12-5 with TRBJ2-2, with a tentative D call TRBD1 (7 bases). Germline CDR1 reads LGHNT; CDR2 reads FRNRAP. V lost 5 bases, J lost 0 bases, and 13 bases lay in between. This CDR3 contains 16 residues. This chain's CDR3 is CASGPTGEANTGELFF. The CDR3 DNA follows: TGTGCTAGTGGTCCTACAGGGGAGGCGAACACCGGGGAGCTGTTTTTT.

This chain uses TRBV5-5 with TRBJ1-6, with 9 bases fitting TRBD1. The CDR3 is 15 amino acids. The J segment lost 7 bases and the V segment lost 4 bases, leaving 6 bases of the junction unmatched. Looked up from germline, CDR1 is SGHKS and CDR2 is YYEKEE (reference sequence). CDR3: CASSPWTGVNSPLHF. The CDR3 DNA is TGTGCCAGCAGCCCTTGGACAGGGGTAAATTCACCCCTCCACTTT.

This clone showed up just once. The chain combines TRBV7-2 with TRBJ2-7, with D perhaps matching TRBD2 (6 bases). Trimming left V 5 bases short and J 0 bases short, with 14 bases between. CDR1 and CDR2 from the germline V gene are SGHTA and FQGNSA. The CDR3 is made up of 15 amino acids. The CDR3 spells CASSPRGSVSYEQYF. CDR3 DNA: TGTGCCAGCAGCCCCCGGGGGAGCGTCTCCTACGAGCAGTACTTC.

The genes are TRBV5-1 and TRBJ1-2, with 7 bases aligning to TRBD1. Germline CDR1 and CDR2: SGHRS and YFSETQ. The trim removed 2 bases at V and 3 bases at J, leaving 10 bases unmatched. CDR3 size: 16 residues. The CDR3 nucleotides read TGCGCCAGCAGCTTCCAAACGGGACAGAATTACTATGGCTACACCTTC. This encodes CASSFQTGQNYYGYTF.

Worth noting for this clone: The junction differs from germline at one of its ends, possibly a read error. The CDR3 reads CASSLRASGRNTGELFF. In DNA form, the CDR3 reads TGTGCTAGCAGCTTAAGGGCTAGCGGGAGGAACACCGGGGAGCTGTTTTTT. The chain combines TRBV7-7 with TRBJ2-2; 10 nucleotides line up with TRBD2. The CDR3 covers 17 residues. Germline CDR1 and CDR2: SSHAT and FNYEAQ (reference sequence).

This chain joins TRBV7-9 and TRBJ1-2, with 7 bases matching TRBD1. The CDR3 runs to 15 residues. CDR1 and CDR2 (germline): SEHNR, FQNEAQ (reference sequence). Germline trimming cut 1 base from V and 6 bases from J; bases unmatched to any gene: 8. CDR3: CASSLDRGRIDGYTF. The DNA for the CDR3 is TGTGCCAGCAGCTTAGATAGGGGGCGCATAGATGGCTACACCTTC.

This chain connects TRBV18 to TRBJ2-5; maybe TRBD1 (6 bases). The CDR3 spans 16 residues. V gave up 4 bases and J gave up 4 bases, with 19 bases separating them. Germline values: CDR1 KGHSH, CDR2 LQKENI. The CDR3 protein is CASSLLRQGIVETQYF. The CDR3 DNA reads TGTGCCAGCTCACTACTCCGTCAGGGGATAGTAGAGACCCAGTACTTC. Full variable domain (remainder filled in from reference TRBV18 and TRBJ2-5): NAGVMQNPRHLVRRRGQEARLRCSPMKGHSHVYWYRQLPEEGLKFMVYLQKENIIDESGMPKERFSAEFPKEGPSILRIQQVVRGDSAAYFCASSLLRQGIVETQYFGPGTRLLVL.

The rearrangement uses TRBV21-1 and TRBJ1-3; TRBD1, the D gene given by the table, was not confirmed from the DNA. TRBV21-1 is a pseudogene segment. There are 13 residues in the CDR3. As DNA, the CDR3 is TGTGCCAGCAGCACCGACAGGTGGCACACCATATATTTT. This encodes CASSTDRWHTIYF.

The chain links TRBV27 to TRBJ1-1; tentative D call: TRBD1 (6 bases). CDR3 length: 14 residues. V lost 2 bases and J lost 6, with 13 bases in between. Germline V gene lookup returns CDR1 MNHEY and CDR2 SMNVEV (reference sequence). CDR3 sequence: CASSLAPEGAEAFF. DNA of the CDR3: TGTGCCAGCAGTTTAGCGCCCGAGGGGGCTGAAGCTTTCTTT.